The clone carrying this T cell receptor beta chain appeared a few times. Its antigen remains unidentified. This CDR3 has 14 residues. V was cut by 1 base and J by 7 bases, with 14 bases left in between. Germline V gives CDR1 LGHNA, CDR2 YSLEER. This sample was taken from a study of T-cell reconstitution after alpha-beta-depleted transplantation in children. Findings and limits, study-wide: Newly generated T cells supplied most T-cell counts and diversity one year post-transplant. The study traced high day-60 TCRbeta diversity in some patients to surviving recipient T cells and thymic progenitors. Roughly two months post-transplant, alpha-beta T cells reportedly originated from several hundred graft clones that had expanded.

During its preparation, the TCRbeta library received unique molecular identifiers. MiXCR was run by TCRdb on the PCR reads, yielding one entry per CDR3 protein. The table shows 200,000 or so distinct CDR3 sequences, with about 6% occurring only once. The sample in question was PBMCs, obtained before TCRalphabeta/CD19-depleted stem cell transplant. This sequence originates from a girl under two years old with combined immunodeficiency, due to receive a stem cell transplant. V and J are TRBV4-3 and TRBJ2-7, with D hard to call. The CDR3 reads CASSQGLPPMEQYF. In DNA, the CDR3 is TGCGCCAGCAGCCAAGGGTTACCCCCCATGGAGCAGTACTTC.